The T cell receptor beta chain under discussion was sequenced for a study of cytomegalovirus exposure and HLA in healthy donors. With regard to this clone: The antigen remains undetermined.

PCR involved 60 Vbeta and 13 Jbeta primers. In the source study's methods: Later reanalysis found 80 million or so unique TCR beta chains, some 10 million of them shared. Using immunoSEQ multiplex PCR, the repertoire was profiled, and TCRdb retains in-frame clones only, with some absent. V, J and clone size reflect that table, while D and trimming were determined from the DNA. The sample holds 150,000 or so clones, just under 75% seen once. CDR3 length: 16 amino acids. CDR1 SGDLS and CDR2 YYNGEE come from the germline V gene. The V gene end was trimmed by 4 bases and the J gene end by 3 bases; junction bases not matched to a gene: 9. Whole-study findings and limits: Data from an earlier analysis indicated that most TCR beta V segments were productive either about 87% or about 30% of the time. The study labeled 150 to 200 TCR beta chains cytomegalovirus-associated. Available immune exposure information covered CMV serostatus only.

The specimen was PBMCs. This sequence originates from a woman in her late teens or twenties in good health and CMV-seronegative. This chain connects TRBV9 to TRBJ1-3, with 8 bases lining up with TRBD1. For the CDR3, the DNA is TGTGCCAGCAGCCTTCGGACAGGGAGTAGTGGAAACACCATATATTTT. Translated: CASSLRTGSSGNTIYF.